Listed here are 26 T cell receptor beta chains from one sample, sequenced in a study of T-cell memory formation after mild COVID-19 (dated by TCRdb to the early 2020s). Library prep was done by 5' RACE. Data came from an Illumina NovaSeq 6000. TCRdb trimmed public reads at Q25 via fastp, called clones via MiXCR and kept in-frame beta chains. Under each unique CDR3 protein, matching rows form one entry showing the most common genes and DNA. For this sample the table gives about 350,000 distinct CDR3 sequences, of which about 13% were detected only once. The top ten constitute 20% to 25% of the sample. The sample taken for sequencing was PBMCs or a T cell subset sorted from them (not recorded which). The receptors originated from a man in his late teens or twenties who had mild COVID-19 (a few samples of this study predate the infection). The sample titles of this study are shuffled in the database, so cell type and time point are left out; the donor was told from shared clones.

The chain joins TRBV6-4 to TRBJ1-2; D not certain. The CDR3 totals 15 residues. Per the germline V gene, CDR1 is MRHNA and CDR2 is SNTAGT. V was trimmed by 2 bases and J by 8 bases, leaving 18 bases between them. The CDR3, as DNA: TGTGCCAGCAGTGACCCGGCTAGGGCGGCGGAAGGCTACACCTTC. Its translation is CASSDPARAAEGYTF.

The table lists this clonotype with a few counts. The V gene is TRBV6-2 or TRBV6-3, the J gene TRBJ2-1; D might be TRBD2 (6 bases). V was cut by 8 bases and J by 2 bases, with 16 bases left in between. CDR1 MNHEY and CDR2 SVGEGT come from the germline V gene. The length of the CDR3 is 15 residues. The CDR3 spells CASGPRENPYNEQFF. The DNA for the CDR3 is TGTGCCAGCGGTCCTCGGGAGAACCCCTACAATGAGCAGTTCTTC.

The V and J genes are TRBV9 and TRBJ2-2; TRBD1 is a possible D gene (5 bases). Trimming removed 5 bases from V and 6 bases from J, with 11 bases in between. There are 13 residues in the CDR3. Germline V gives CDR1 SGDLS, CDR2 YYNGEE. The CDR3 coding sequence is TGTGCCAGCAGTATACAGGACCCCGGGGAGCTGTTTTTT. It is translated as CASSIQDPGELFF.

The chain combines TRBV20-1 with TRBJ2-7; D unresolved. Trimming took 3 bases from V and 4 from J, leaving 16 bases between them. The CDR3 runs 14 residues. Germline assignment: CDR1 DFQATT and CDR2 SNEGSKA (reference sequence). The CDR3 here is CSARSSDSKYEQYV. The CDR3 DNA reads TGCAGTGCTAGGAGTTCAGACTCTAAGTACGAGCAGTACGTC.

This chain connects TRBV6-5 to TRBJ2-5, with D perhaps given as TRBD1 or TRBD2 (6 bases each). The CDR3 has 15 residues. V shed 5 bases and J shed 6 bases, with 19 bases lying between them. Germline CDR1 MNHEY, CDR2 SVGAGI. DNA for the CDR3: TGTGCCAGCAGTCAAGACGGGGGCCGGGCCCAGACCCAGTACTTC. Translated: CASSQDGGRAQTQYF.

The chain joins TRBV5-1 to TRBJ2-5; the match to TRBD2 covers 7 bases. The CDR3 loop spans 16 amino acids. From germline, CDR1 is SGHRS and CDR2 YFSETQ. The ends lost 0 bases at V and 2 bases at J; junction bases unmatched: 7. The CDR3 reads CASSLGPAGMQETQYF. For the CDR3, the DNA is TGCGCCAGCAGCTTGGGCCCAGCGGGAATGCAAGAGACCCAGTACTTC. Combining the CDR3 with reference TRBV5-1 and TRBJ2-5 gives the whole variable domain KAGVTQTPRYLIKTRGQQVTLSCSPISGHRSVSWYQQTPGQGLQFLFEYFSETQRNKGNFPGRFSGRQFSNSRSEMNVSTLELGDSALYLCASSLGPAGMQETQYFGPGTRLLVL.

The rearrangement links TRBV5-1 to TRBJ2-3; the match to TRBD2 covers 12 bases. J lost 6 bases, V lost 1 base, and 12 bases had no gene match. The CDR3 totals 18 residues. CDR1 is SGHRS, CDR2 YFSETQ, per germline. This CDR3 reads CASSLQGPSGGAADTQYF. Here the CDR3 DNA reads TGCGCCAGCAGCTTGCAAGGTCCTAGCGGGGGGGCCGCCGATACGCAGTATTTT.

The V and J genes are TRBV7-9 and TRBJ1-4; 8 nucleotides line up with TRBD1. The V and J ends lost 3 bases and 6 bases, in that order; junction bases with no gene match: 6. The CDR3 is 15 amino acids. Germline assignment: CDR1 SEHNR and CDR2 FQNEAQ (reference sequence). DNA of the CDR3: TGTGCCAGCAGCTTCGGGACAGGTAGAGATGAAAAACTGTTTTTT. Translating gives CASSFGTGRDEKLFF.

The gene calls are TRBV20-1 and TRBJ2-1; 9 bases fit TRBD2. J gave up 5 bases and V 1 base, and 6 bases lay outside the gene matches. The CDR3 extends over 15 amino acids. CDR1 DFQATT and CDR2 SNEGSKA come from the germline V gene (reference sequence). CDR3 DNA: TGCAGTGCTAGAGGCCGTAGCGGGGGCAACAATGAGCAGTTCTTC. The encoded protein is CSARGRSGGNNEQFF.

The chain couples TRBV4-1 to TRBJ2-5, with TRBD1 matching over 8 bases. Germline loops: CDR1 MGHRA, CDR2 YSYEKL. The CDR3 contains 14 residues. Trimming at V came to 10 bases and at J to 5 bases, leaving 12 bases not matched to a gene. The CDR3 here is CATSIRTGMETQYF. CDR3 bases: TGCGCCACCTCGATCAGGACAGGGATGGAGACCCAGTACTTC.

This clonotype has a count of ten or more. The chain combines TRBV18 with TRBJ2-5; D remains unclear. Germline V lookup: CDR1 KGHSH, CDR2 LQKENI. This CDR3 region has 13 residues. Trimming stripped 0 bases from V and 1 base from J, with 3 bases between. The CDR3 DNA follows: TGTGCCAGCTCACCACCCGGCCAAGAGACCCAGTACTTC. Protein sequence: CASSPPGQETQYF. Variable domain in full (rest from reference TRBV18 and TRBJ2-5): NAGVMQNPRHLVRRRGQEARLRCSPMKGHSHVYWYRQLPEEGLKFMVYLQKENIIDESGMPKERFSAEFPKEGPSILRIQQVVRGDSAAYFCASSPPGQETQYFGPGTRLLVL.

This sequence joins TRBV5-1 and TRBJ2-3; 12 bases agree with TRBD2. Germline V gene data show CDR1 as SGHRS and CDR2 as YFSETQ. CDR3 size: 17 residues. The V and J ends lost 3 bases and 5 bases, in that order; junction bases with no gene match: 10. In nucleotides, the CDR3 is TGCGCCAGCAGCTACCTCCCACTAGCGGGGGGAGGAGATACGCAGTATTTT. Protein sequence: CASSYLPLAGGGDTQYF.

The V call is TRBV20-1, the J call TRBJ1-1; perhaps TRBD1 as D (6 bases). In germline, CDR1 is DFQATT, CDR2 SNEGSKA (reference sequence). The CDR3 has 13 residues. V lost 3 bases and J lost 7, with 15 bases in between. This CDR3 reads CSASYGGENEAFF. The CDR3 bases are TGCAGTGCTAGTTACGGGGGCGAAAATGAAGCTTTCTTT.

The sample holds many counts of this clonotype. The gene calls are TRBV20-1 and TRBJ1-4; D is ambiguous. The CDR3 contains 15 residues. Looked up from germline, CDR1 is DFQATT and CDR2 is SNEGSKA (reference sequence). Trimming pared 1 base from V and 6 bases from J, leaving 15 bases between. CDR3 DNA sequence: TGCAGTGCTAGAGCCTCCGGGCCCCTTGATGAAAAACTGTTTTTT. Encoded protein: CSARASGPLDEKLFF.

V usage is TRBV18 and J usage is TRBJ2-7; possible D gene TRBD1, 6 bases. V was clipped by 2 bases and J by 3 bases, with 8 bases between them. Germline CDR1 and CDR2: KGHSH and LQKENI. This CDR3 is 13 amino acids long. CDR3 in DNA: TGTGCCAGCTCACCAACAGGGAACTACGAGCAGTACTTC. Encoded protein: CASSPTGNYEQYF.

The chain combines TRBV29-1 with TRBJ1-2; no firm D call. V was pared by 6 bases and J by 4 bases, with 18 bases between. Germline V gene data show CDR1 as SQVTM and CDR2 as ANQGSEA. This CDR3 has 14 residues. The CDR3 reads CSVTPGPQIYGYTF. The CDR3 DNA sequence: TGCAGCGTAACTCCGGGCCCTCAAATCTATGGCTACACCTTC.

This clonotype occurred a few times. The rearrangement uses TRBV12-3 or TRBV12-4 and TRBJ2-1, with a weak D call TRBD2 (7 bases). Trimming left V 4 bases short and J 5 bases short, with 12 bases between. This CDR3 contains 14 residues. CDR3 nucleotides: TGTGCCAGCAGTTCGGGGGGCTTGAACAATGAGCAGTTCTTC. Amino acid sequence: CASSSGGLNNEQFF.

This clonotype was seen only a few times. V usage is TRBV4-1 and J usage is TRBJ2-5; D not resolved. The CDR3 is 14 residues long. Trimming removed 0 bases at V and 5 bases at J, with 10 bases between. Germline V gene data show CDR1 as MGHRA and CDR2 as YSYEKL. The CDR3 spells CASSQDLVEETQYF. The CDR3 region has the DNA TGCGCCAGCAGCCAAGACCTAGTGGAGGAGACCCAGTACTTC.

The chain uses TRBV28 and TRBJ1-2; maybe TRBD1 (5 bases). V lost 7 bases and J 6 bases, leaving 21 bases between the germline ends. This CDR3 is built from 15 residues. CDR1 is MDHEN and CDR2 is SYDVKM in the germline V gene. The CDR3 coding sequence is TGTGCCAGCACCTTAAACCTCAGGGAGGTAAATGGCTACACCTTC. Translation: CASTLNLREVNGYTF.

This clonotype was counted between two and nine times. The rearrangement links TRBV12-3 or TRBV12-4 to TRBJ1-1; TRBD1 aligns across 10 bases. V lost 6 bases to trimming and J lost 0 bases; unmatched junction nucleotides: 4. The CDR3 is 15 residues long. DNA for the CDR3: TGTGCCAGCAGCAAGGGACAGGGGATGAACACTGAAGCTTTCTTT. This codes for CASSKGQGMNTEAFF.

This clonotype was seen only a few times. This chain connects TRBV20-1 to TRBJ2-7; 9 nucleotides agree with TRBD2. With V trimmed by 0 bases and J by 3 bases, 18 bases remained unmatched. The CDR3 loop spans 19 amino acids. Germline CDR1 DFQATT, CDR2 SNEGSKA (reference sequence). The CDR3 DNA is TGCAGTGCTAGAGATCGGACAGGTGTAAAGCGGGGGGTAAGCTACGAGCAGTACTTC. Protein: CSARDRTGVKRGVSYEQYF.

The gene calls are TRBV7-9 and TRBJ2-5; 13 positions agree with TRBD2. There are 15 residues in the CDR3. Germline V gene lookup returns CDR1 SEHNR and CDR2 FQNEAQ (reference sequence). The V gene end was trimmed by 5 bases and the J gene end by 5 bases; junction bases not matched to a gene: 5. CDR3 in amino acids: CASSGTSGAVETQYF. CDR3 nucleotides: TGTGCCAGCAGCGGGACTAGCGGGGCCGTTGAGACCCAGTACTTC.

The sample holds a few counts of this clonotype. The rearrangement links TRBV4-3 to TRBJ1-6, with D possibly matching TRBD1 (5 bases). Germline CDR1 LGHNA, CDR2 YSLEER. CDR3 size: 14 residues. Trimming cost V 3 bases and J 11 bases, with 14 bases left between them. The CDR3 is CASSQVLLGPPLHF. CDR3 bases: TGCGCCAGCAGCCAGGTTTTACTGGGGCCACCCCTCCACTTT.

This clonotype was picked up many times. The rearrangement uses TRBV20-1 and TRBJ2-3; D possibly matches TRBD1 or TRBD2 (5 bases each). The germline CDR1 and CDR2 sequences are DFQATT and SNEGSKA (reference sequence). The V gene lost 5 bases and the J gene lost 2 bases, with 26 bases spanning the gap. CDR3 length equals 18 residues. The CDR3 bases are TGCAGTGCTTACGCCCTTATGGGGACCTGGGGCTCCACAGATACGCAGTATTTT. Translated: CSAYALMGTWGSTDTQYF.

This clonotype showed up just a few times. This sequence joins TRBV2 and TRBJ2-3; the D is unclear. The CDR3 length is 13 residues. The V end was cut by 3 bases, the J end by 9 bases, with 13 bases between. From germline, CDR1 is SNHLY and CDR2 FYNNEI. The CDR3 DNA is TGTGCCAGCAGTGATCCCCCGGAGCCAACGCAGTATTTT. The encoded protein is CASSDPPEPTQYF.

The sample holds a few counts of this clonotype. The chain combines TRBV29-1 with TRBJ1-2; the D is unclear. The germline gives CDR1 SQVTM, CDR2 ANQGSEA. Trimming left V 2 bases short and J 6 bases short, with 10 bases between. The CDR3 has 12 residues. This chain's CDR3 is CSVESGPDGYTF. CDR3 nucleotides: TGCAGCGTTGAATCTGGGCCCGATGGCTACACCTTC. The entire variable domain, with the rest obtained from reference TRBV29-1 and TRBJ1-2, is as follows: SAVISQKPSRDICQRGTSLTIQCQVDSQVTMMFWYRQQPGQSLTLIATANQGSEATYESGFVIDKFPISRPNLTFSTLTVSNMSPEDSSIYLCSVESGPDGYTFGSGTRLTVV.